This paragraph covers one TCR beta chain sequence. In this sample, this clonotype turned up a few times. Its antigen specificity is not known. Per-base qualities were not stored, and no clone one base away is much larger. This sample is drawn from a study of vaccination and CD4 T cells after COVID-19 (dated 2022 in TCRdb). About the study as a whole: Convalescent patients had a positive SARS-CoV-2 result on nasal swab PCR, and of these patients, nine had mild disease and one had severe disease. Post-COVID blood samples were collected from convalescent patients a median of roughly 100 days after diagnosis, with a range of about 30 to 161 days. Overlapping spike peptide pools from SARS-CoV-2 and from the common cold coronaviruses HCoV-NL63, HCoV-OC43 and HCoV-229E were used as culture stimuli. Two doses of either the Pfizer-BioNTech BNT162b2 vaccine (n=8) or the Moderna mRNA-1273 vaccine (n=2) were administered to participants. The spike-specific CD4+ TCR repertoire was compared before and after mRNA vaccination in nine to ten COVID-19 convalescent patients and a handful of infection-naive healthy vaccine recipients. The convalescent cohort included six males and four females, with two Hispanic individuals, seven Caucasians, two Asians and one multiracial person. Three convalescent patients were sampled both early after vaccination (day 14) and late after vaccination (days 161 to 241). Control cultures received a CEFX viral epitope pool as the positive control, an HIV-1 Nef peptide pool as the negative control, or no peptide. Post-vaccine blood samples were taken a median of approximately 76 days after the second vaccine dose, with a range of roughly 13 to 250 days.

The sample's time point label, decoded: late sampling 161 to 241 days after vaccination in a few convalescent patients. This specimen's treatment or condition label, per the study, means: approximately nine-day PBMC culture with coronavirus spike peptide pools or control peptides (ViraFEST assay). The ViraFEST assay, used in the study, expanded antigen-specific T cells with peptide pools and then identified the expanded clonotypes through TCR sequencing. The convalescent patients' positive SARS-CoV-2 PCR tests fell between March and December 2020, which was before the Alpha, Beta and Delta variants emerged in the United States. Some 2 million PBMCs per well were cultured in IMDM with roughly 5% human AB serum and roughly 10 IU/ml IL-2, plus 10 ug/ml peptide pools. Half of the culture medium was replaced with fresh IL-2-containing medium on days 3 and 7. CD4+ T cells were isolated after around 11 days of culture through negative selection using the EasySep CD4+ T cell isolation kit. Ficoll-Paque Plus gradient centrifugation was used to isolate PBMCs from whole blood, and the isolated PBMCs were then either used fresh or cryopreserved at -140C. In general, triplicate wells were set up for every culture condition.

Here is what the overall study found, with its caveats: Although the median number of SARS-CoV-2-reactive clonotypes went up from roughly 19 after infection to 38 after vaccination, the increase was not significant. Among the post-vaccine SARS-CoV-2-reactive clones in convalescent patients, a median approximately 86% showed up only after vaccination, which suggests vaccine-specific priming. The study included relatively few convalescent patients and did not analyze early timepoints after natural infection. In convalescent patients, nearly all vaccine-specific clones (304 of 307) were found to be mono-reactive for SARS-CoV-2 spike rather than cross-reactive with common cold coronaviruses.

The library was prepared using PCR. DNA from cultured CD4+ T cells was subjected to TCR sequencing with the Oncomine TCR Beta short-read assay at the Johns Hopkins FTIC core. Genomic DNA was extracted from the cultured CD4+ T cells with the QIAamp micro DNA kit. The Oncomine TCR Beta libraries from cultured CD4+ T cells were pooled using unique dual indexes and then sequenced on an Illumina iSeq 100. Regarding the original processing steps: Non-productive sequences were filtered out, and CDR3s that did not start with C, did not end with F or W, or were shorter than 7 amino acids were discarded. Antigen-specific clonotypes were identified with the MANAFEST web application by comparing peptide-stimulated wells with reference and other culture wells. Positive clones required FDR below 0.05, an odds ratio above 5, and productive frequency above 0.1% in at least two of three replicate wells. A clonotype was classed as cross-reactive if the clonotype showed significant expansion both in SARS-CoV-2 spike wells and in at least one common cold coronavirus spike condition. Similarity between CDR3 sequences was evaluated in R version 3.6.1 using Levenshtein distances (stringdist) and unrooted phylogenetic trees (ape). TCRdb reprocessing: public reads trimmed at Q25 with fastp, clones called with MiXCR, in-frame beta chains kept. When rows share a CDR3 protein, they turn into one entry using the most common DNA and genes. The V and J calls reflect TCRdb's pipeline rather than the authors' work. For this sample there are more than 15,000 distinct CDR3 sequences; about 45% appear just once. Jointly, the top ten make up over 10% of the sample.

V sheds 5 bases and J sheds 3 bases, leaving 8 bases between their ends. The CDR1 and CDR2 encoded by the germline V gene (reference sequence) are LNHDA and SQIVND. The CDR3 runs 13 amino acids, cysteine and phenylalanine included. Only the CDR3 DNA is retained, 39 bases long and in frame from the first base. This sequence originates from a human donor who had recovered from COVID-19. The sample was CD4+ T cells from blood, cultured in vitro, taken about 7 months after SARS-CoV-2 vaccination. Recombination linked TRBV19 to TRBJ1-5, with the D gene uncertain. The CDR3 protein is CASSPPYNQPQHF. The nucleotide sequence is TGTGCCAGTAGTCCCCCATACAATCAGCCCCAGCATTTT.